The entry below describes one T cell receptor beta chain. Antigen: not known. This sample is drawn from a study of T-cell memory formation after mild COVID-19. Study-level points and caveats: The finding that pre-infection memory included some responding clones suggested that cross-reactive memory joined. Clones which contracted sat mainly in CM and EM if CD4+, and in EMRA if CD8+. In second-wave clones peaking day 37, SARS-CoV-2 specificity remained unconfirmed.

Employing constant-segment primers, 5'RACE generated TCR alpha and TCR beta cDNA libraries bearing sample barcodes and UMIs. One entry per CDR3 protein, called by TCRdb with MiXCR from the 5' RACE reads. This sample carries some 300,000 distinct CDR3 sequences, about 20% of them seen once, and the ten largest clones take roughly a fifth. Trimming took 0 bases from V and 3 from J; bases not matched to a gene: 3. Germline V gives CDR1 ENHRY, CDR2 SYGVKD. The CDR3 has 15 amino acids. This chain links TRBV10-3 with TRBJ2-3; 7 positions match TRBD2. The TCR comes from a young man who had mild COVID-19 (a few samples of this study predate the infection). Cell type and time point are not known. The material sequenced was PBMCs or a T cell subset sorted from them (not recorded which). CDR3 sequence (DNA): TGTGCCATCAGTGAGTCGAGGGAGGGGACAGATACGCAGTATTTT. Protein product: CAISESREGTDTQYF.